This T cell receptor (beta chain) is drawn from a study of shared T cell receptors in the human thymus. V dropped 7 bases and J dropped 5; count of bases not matched to a gene: 6. The CDR3 runs 14 residues. The germline gives CDR1 MNHNS, CDR2 SASEGT. The table came from immunoSEQ multiplex PCR; TCRdb's copy has only in-frame clones and leaves some out. The table shows about 540,000 clones, with 75% to 85% occurring only once. These data were also reused for a study on human thymus T cells. As reported in that work: Thymic tissue was derived from resections collected during corrective heart surgery. Repertoires sampled from thymus and blood appeared biased in V and J gene usage. Related research described thymic repertoires that were highly overlapping among unrelated individuals.

The sample taken for sequencing was thymocytes. This receptor was taken from a boy in the first two years of life with a congenital heart defect. The V gene is TRBV6-1, the J gene TRBJ2-1, with 9 bases lining up with TRBD2. CDR3 nucleotide sequence: TGTGCCAGCACTTGGCGGGAGGGCCACAATGAGCAGTTCTTC. This codes for CASTWREGHNEQFF.